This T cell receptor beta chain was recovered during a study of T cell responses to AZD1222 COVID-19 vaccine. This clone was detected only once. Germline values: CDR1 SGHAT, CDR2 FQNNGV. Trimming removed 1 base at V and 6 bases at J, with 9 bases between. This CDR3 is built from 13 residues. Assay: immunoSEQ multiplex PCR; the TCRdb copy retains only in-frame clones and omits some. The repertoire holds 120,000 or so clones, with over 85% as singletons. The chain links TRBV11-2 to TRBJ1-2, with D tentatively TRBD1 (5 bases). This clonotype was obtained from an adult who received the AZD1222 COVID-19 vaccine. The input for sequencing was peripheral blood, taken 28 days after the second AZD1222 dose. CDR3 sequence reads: CASSLAGSDGYTF. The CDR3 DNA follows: TGTGCCAGCAGCTTAGCAGGGTCAGATGGCTACACCTTC.